The source of this T cell receptor (beta chain) is a study of blood T cell repertoires in COVID-19 (dated by TCRdb to between 2020 and 2021). For context, the study as a whole: Samples from collaborators originated in the United States, Italy and Spain and spanned both the acute and convalescent phases of COVID-19. The repertoires were made available in a free public database intended to serve as a resource for research on the immune response to SARS-CoV-2. Where available, HLA class I and class II types were taken from metadata supplied by the sample provider and were not determined by assay-based typing. Sample metadata almost always included a de-identified subject ID, COVID-19 status, age in years and sex. The prospective study material was composed of cDNA or gDNA derived from T cells, B-cell-depleted T cells, or PBMCs. Subjects who had been exposed to COVID-19, were actively infected with it, or had recovered from it provided the deeply sampled blood TCRbeta repertoires that made up the dataset. The samples were drawn from the first 160 participants of the ongoing ImmuneRACE study and from over 950 subjects provided by 6 global collaborators.

The immunoSEQ Assay, a bias-controlled multiplex PCR, was used to amplify TCRbeta CDR3 regions from genomic DNA. The paper's processing steps were these. The number of nucleated cells in each sample was estimated by amplification of reference gene primers within the assay. Sequence reads were collapsed and filtered to measure the absolute abundance of every unique TCRbeta CDR3 rearrangement. For each sample, productive Simpson clonality was calculated as the square root of Simpson's diversity index over productive rearrangements. This immuneACCESS table, as held by TCRdb, lists in-frame sequences with V and J called but not all clones. Of the missing ones, under half trace to an unresolved V gene in checked studies; the others have no known cause. V and J calls and clone size are as listed in that table; D and trimming were resolved from the DNA. The sample data list some 250,000 clones, and roughly four fifths of these were observed just once. Of the sample, less than 5.5% falls within the top ten clones.

Collaborating institutions collected whole blood in K2EDTA tubes following their own protocols. For TCRbeta analysis, collaborators shipped samples in one of three forms: frozen whole blood, isolated PBMCs, or DNA extracted from either of those sample types. Points the paper makes about the study in general: The quantity of clinical and demographic metadata differed by source and by participant and was supplied without curation.

Reading from cysteine to phenylalanine, the CDR3 counts 18 amino acids. The DNA shown is the 54-base CDR3, in frame from base 1. V is pruned by 4 bases and J by 0 bases, leaving 9 bases of the junction without a gene match. CDR1 LGHDT and CDR2 YNNKEL are derived from the germline V gene (reference sequence). This clone came up once. What this receptor recognizes is not known. The sample holds no much larger clone one base away, and base qualities are not on file. The sample was peripheral blood. The chain is encoded by TRBV3-1 (or the pseudogene TRBV3-2) joined to TRBJ2-2, with TRBD1 matching 9 junction bases. The source is a man aged 50 to 59 with active or convalescent COVID-19. The DNA reads TGTGCCAGCAGCCCCCTGGGACAGGGCAAACCGAACACCGGGGAGCTGTTTTTT. Its protein is CASSPLGQGKPNTGELFF.